These 32 T cell receptor beta chains share one sample of origin, sequenced in a study of vaccination and CD4 T cells after COVID-19. The Oncomine TCR Beta short-read assay generated sequence data from the DNA of cultured CD4+ T cells. Using its own MiXCR run on the PCR reads, TCRdb lists one record per CDR3 protein. The data hold 10,000 to 13,000 distinct CDR3 sequences, with about 54% observed a single time. These receptors are not linked to any known antigen. As for treatment: 10-day PBMC culture with coronavirus spike peptide pools or control peptides (ViraFEST assay). The sample taken for sequencing was CD4+ T cells from blood, cultured in vitro. The receptors derive from a human donor who had recovered from COVID-19.

This clonotype was seen a handful of times. V gene TRBV20-1 combines with J gene TRBJ1-6; 7 bases are a match to TRBD1. This CDR3 is built from 17 residues. Germline V gene data show CDR1 as DFQATT and CDR2 as SNEGSKA (reference sequence). The trim removed 3 bases at V and 8 bases at J, leaving 16 bases unmatched. In DNA, the CDR3 is TGCAGTGCTAGGAGTCAGGGGACAGCCGGACTTGATTCACCCCTCCACTTT. Protein: CSARSQGTAGLDSPLHF.

This rearrangement joins TRBV4-3 to TRBJ2-2; tentatively, D is TRBD1 (5 bases). V lost 1 base, J lost 4 bases, and 16 bases lay in between. Germline CDR1 and CDR2: LGHNA and YSLEER. The CDR3 covers 17 residues. CDR3 residues: CASSQGPRDGGTGELFF. The CDR3 DNA is TGCGCCAGCAGCCAAGGGCCCAGGGATGGTGGCACCGGGGAGCTGTTTTTT.

The V call is TRBV25-1, the J call TRBJ2-5; D perhaps matches TRBD2 (7 bases). This CDR3 spans 15 amino acids. The V end lost 6 bases, the J end lost 2 bases, and 16 bases lay between the germline ends. CDR1 and CDR2 (germline): MGHDK, SYGVNS. The CDR3 nucleotides read TGTGCCAGCAGCCCCCGGGGGGCTGGGCAAGAGACCCAGTACTTC. As protein: CASSPRGAGQETQYF.

V and J are TRBV6-2 or TRBV6-3 and TRBJ2-3; 9 positions match TRBD1. The CDR3 has 15 amino acids. V shed 6 bases and J 2 bases; nucleotides not matched to a gene: 6. CDR1 is MNHEY, CDR2 SVGEGT, per germline. CDR3 in DNA: TGTGCCAGCAGCCCCGGGACAGGGCACACAGATACGCAGTATTTT. Amino acid sequence: CASSPGTGHTDTQYF.

This chain uses TRBV19 with TRBJ2-1, with 10 bases fitting TRBD2. With 6 bases clipped from V and 8 bases from J, the junction kept 10 bases outside the gene matches. Per the germline V gene, CDR1 is LNHDA and CDR2 is SQIVND (reference sequence). CDR3 length equals 15 residues. The CDR3 here is CASSRTSGTMDEQFF. In DNA, the CDR3 is TGTGCCAGTAGCCGAACTAGCGGGACGATGGATGAGCAGTTCTTC. Complete variable domain (other parts from reference TRBV19 and TRBJ2-1): DGGITQSPKYLFRKEGQNVTLSCEQNLNHDAMYWYRQDPGQGLRLIYYSQIVNDFQKGDIAEGYSVSREKKESFPLTVTSAQKNPTAFYLCASSRTSGTMDEQFFGPGTRLTVL.

This sequence joins TRBV29-1 and TRBJ2-1, with TRBD1 matching 8 bases. V lost 6 bases to trimming and J lost 3 bases; unmatched junction nucleotides: 7. CDR1 and CDR2 from the germline V gene are SQVTM and ANQGSEA. The CDR3 length is 14 residues. The CDR3 here is CSVSAQGDYNEQFF. The CDR3 bases are TGCAGCGTCTCGGCACAGGGGGACTACAATGAGCAGTTCTTC.

The chain joins TRBV7-8 to TRBJ2-3; D is unclear. Trimming took 5 bases from V and 2 from J, leaving 17 bases between them. CDR1 is SGHVS and CDR2 is FQNEAQ in the germline V gene. The length of the CDR3 is 16 residues. The CDR3 nucleotides are TGTGCCAGCAGCCGCCCGCCGAGGCTAGACACAGATACGCAGTATTTT. Translating gives CASSRPPRLDTDTQYF.

This clonotype was detected a few times. The chain joins TRBV7-2 to TRBJ2-4; D remains ambiguous. This CDR3 is built from 16 residues. V shed 5 bases and J shed 1 base, with 15 bases lying between them. Per germline, CDR1 SGHTA and CDR2 FQGNSA. CDR3 nucleotide sequence: TGTGCCAGCAGCCCGTGGTTAACTGGGGCCAAAAACATTCAGTACTTC. Encoded protein: CASSPWLTGAKNIQYF.

This clonotype was counted between two and nine times. The chain carries TRBV10-3 and TRBJ2-3; 9 nucleotides line up with TRBD2. Germline V CDR1 and CDR2: ENHRY, SYGVKD. Trimming took 6 bases from V and 1 from J; bases not matched to a gene: 2. This CDR3 comprises 14 residues. The CDR3 nucleotides read TGTGCCATCAGGCGGGAGGGCCGCACAGATACGCAGTATTTT. It translates to CAIRREGRTDTQYF.

This clonotype has just a few counts. The V call is TRBV6-1, the J call TRBJ2-7, with D unclear. The CDR3 extends over 13 amino acids. Trimming left V 7 bases short and J 2 bases short, with 12 bases between. From germline, CDR1 is MNHNS and CDR2 SASEGT. Here the CDR3 DNA reads TGTGCCAGCATTGTAACGAATGCCTACGAGCAGTACTTC. Translated: CASIVTNAYEQYF.

This clonotype was picked up a small number of times. The gene calls are TRBV20-1 and TRBJ1-6; the D is unclear. The CDR3 totals 14 residues. Trimming cost V 3 bases and J 8 bases, with 14 bases left between them. The germline V gene encodes CDR1 DFQATT and CDR2 SNEGSKA (reference sequence). The CDR3 coding sequence is TGCAGTGCTAGTGCCGTGGCGACGGATTCACCCCTCCACTTT. Translating it yields CSASAVATDSPLHF.

The gene calls are TRBV29-1 and TRBJ1-1; 11 nucleotides line up with TRBD1. V lost 3 bases and J lost 0; bases outside the gene matches: 3. CDR1 is SQVTM and CDR2 is ANQGSEA in the germline V gene. The CDR3 is made up of 15 amino acids. CDR3 nucleotides: TGCAGCGTTGACGGACAGGGGGCCATGAACACTGAAGCTTTCTTT. Its translation: CSVDGQGAMNTEAFF.

This chain joins TRBV6-1 and TRBJ1-2; 11 bases are a match to TRBD1. V dropped 3 bases and J dropped 8; count of bases not matched to a gene: 11. Germline CDR1 reads MNHNS; CDR2 reads SASEGT. This CDR3 is 16 amino acids long. For the CDR3, the DNA is TGTGCCAGCAGTGACGGGACAGGGGGAAAGGAGGAAGGCTACACCTTC. It translates to CASSDGTGGKEEGYTF.

The CDR3 here is CSTAPTKLSGRSDTQYF. DNA of the CDR3: TGCAGTACTGCCCCGACGAAACTTAGCGGGAGAAGTGATACGCAGTATTTT. The chain combines TRBV20-1 with TRBJ2-3; 9 nucleotides line up with TRBD2. V shed 8 bases, J shed 6 bases, and the junction held 21 bases outside the gene matches. Germline CDR1 DFQATT, CDR2 SNEGSKA (reference sequence). CDR3 size: 17 residues.

V gene TRBV18 combines with J gene TRBJ2-1; D perhaps matches TRBD2 (5 bases). The CDR3 extends over 13 amino acids. Germline V gene sequence: CDR1 KGHSH, CDR2 LQKENI. Trimming removed 4 bases at V and 8 bases at J, with 12 bases between. CDR3 sequence (DNA): TGTGCCAGCTCACAATTGGTCGGGGATGAGCAGTTCTTC. Translation gives CASSQLVGDEQFF.

In this sample, this clonotype turned up a few times. This chain joins TRBV12-3 or TRBV12-4 and TRBJ1-5; D is unresolved. Trimming took off 5 bases at V and 4 bases at J, with 15 bases between the two ends. The CDR3 length is 15 residues. For the CDR3, the DNA is TGTGCCAGCAGTCCTCAACCGATCGGGAATCAGCCCCAGCATTTT. Protein: CASSPQPIGNQPQHF.

This clonotype appeared a few times. V is TRBV27 and J is TRBJ2-1; tentatively, D is TRBD1 (5 bases). This CDR3 contains 15 residues. CDR1 MNHEY and CDR2 SMNVEV come from the germline V gene (reference sequence). V dropped 5 bases and J dropped 1 base, with 12 bases sitting between them. CDR3 amino acids: CASSPREGSYNEQFF. The CDR3 nucleotides are TGTGCCAGCAGTCCCAGGGAAGGATCCTACAATGAGCAGTTCTTC.

V gene TRBV7-9 combines with J gene TRBJ2-7; D is possibly TRBD2 (6 bases). Gene TRBJ2-5 matches the end of the DNA better, so the J call may be wrong. The CDR3 is 15 amino acids. Germline CDR1 SEHNR, CDR2 FQNEAQ (reference sequence). The CDR3 region is CASSLAGLSWETQYF. The CDR3 DNA reads as TGTGCCAGCAGCTTGGCGGGACTTTCCTGGGAGACCCAGTACTTC.

This chain joins TRBV20-1 and TRBJ2-3; 13 positions agree with TRBD2. Germline V gene sequence: CDR1 DFQATT, CDR2 SNEGSKA (reference sequence). Losses at the gene ends were 4 bases for V and 2 bases for J; bases not matched to a gene: 6. The CDR3 is 16 residues long. The chain's CDR3 is CSATMGLAGITDTQYF. DNA for the CDR3: TGCAGTGCTACGATGGGACTAGCGGGAATCACAGATACGCAGTATTTT.

CDR3 coding DNA: TGTGCCAGCAGCCTAGGGACAGGGTATCAGCCCCAGCATTTT. Protein: CASSLGTGYQPQHF. The chain carries TRBV5-6 and TRBJ1-5, with 9 bases identical to TRBD1. The CDR3 totals 14 residues. After removal of 4 bases from V and 5 bases from J, the junction contained 4 bases not matched to a gene. The germline gives CDR1 SGHDT, CDR2 YYEEEE. Variable domain in full (rest from reference TRBV5-6 and TRBJ1-5): DAGVTQSPTHLIKTRGQQVTLRCSPKSGHDTVSWYQQALGQGPQFIFQYYEEEERQRGNFPDRFSGHQFPNYSSELNVNALLLGDSALYLCASSLGTGYQPQHFGDGTRLSIL.

The chain combines TRBV20-1 with TRBJ1-1, with D tentatively TRBD1 (6 bases). Trimming pared 6 bases from V and 0 bases from J, leaving 20 bases between. Germline V gene data show CDR1 as DFQATT and CDR2 as SNEGSKA (reference sequence). There are 16 residues in the CDR3. The CDR3: CSAIEWGLLMNTEAFF. Here the CDR3 DNA reads TGCAGTGCCATAGAATGGGGGCTCCTAATGAACACTGAAGCTTTCTTT.

J is TRBJ1-1 and V is TRBV28, with D perhaps matching TRBD1 (5 bases). V gave up 8 bases and J gave up 0 bases, with 13 bases separating them. Germline lookup yields CDR1 MDHEN and CDR2 SYDVKM. There are 14 residues in the CDR3. For the CDR3, the DNA is TGTGCCAGCTACTGGGGGACTGTGAACACTGAAGCTTTCTTT. The encoded protein is CASYWGTVNTEAFF.

Only a few counts were recorded for this clonotype. CDR3 coding DNA: TGTGCCAGCAGGACAGACACAGGTTCCTATGGCTACACCTTC. Translated: CASRTDTGSYGYTF. V usage is TRBV6-1 and J usage is TRBJ1-2, with TRBD1 as a possible D gene (5 bases). The germline V gene encodes CDR1 MNHNS and CDR2 SASEGT. V gave up 6 bases and J gave up 4 bases, with 15 bases separating them. This CDR3 is built from 14 residues.

This clonotype was detected only once. This rearrangement joins TRBV19 to TRBJ1-5; maybe TRBD1 (5 bases). This CDR3 has 14 amino acids. The germline V gene has CDR1 LNHDA and CDR2 SQIVND (reference sequence). The germline V and J ends were trimmed by 3 bases and 7 bases, with 13 bases remaining between them. CDR3 protein: CASSIEGRAQPQHF. The CDR3 coding sequence is TGTGCCAGTAGTATTGAGGGCAGGGCACAGCCCCAGCATTTT.

The chain recombines TRBV7-9 with TRBJ1-1; D possibly corresponds to TRBD1 (6 bases). This CDR3 contains 13 residues. Germline lookup yields CDR1 SEHNR and CDR2 FQNEAQ (reference sequence). The V end lost 3 bases, the J end lost 1 base, and 6 bases lay between the germline ends. The CDR3 region has the DNA TGTGCCAGCAGCTTGGGACAGAACACTGAAGCTTTCTTT. Translating it yields CASSLGQNTEAFF.

The genes are TRBV6-5 and TRBJ2-5; TRBD1 aligns across 10 bases. With V trimmed by 2 bases and J by 7 bases, 1 base remained unmatched. The CDR3 spans 13 residues. The germline V gene encodes CDR1 MNHEY and CDR2 SVGAGI. This CDR3 is CASSYGQGGTQYF. CDR3 sequence (DNA): TGTGCCAGCAGTTACGGACAGGGGGGGACCCAGTACTTC.

A few counts support this clonotype. The chain employs TRBV7-9 and TRBJ2-2, with D possibly TRBD1 on 5 matching bases. The CDR3 loop spans 14 amino acids. Germline V gene data show CDR1 as SEHNR and CDR2 as FQNEAQ (reference sequence). Trimming left V 4 bases short and J 7 bases short, with 13 bases between. CDR3 amino acids: CASSWSLGVGELFF. CDR3 bases: TGTGCCAGCAGCTGGAGTTTAGGGGTCGGGGAGCTGTTTTTT.

The chain carries TRBV15 and TRBJ1-4, with D tentatively TRBD1 (5 bases). Germline CDR1 and CDR2: LNHNV and YYDKDF (reference sequence). CDR3 size: 15 residues. Between the trimmed V and J ends, which lost 1 base and 7 bases, there was a span of 13 bases. The DNA of the CDR3 is TGTGCCACCAGCAGAGCCGCGGGGGGGGGTGAAAAACTGTTTTTT. This translates into CATSRAAGGGEKLFF.

The chain links TRBV20-1 to TRBJ2-1; 9 nucleotides align to TRBD1. CDR1 and CDR2 (germline): DFQATT, SNEGSKA (reference sequence). CDR3 length equals 16 residues. Trimming removed 0 bases from V and 5 bases from J; junction bases left unmatched: 8. The CDR3, as DNA: TGCAGTGCTAGAGATTCCGGGACAGGGTTTAACAATGAGCAGTTCTTC. Protein product: CSARDSGTGFNNEQFF.

This clonotype was recorded once. The rearrangement links TRBV29-1 to TRBJ2-5; 11 bases match TRBD2. Germline V lookup: CDR1 SQVTM, CDR2 ANQGSEA. V trimming: 6 bases; J trimming: 2 bases; junction bases outside the gene matches: 2. There are 13 residues in the CDR3. The DNA for the CDR3 is TGCAGCGTAAGACTAGCGGGACAAGAGACCCAGTACTTC. This sequence encodes CSVRLAGQETQYF. The entire variable domain, with the rest obtained from reference TRBV29-1 and TRBJ2-5, is as follows: SAVISQKPSRDICQRGTSLTIQCQVDSQVTMMFWYRQQPGQSLTLIATANQGSEATYESGFVIDKFPISRPNLTFSTLTVSNMSPEDSSIYLCSVRLAGQETQYFGPGTRLLVL.

The rearrangement uses TRBV27 and TRBJ1-3, with D tentatively TRBD1 (6 bases). This CDR3 has 14 residues. Germline V gene lookup returns CDR1 MNHEY and CDR2 SMNVEV (reference sequence). The germline V and J ends were trimmed by 4 bases and 3 bases, with 10 bases remaining between them. As DNA, the CDR3 is TGTGCCAGCAGTTCATCAGGGGTTGGAAACACCATATATTTT. Translating it yields CASSSSGVGNTIYF.

This clonotype was seen only once. The chain links TRBV6-1 to TRBJ2-1; no clear D gene. Germline V gene data show CDR1 as MNHNS and CDR2 as SASEGT. This CDR3 comprises 11 residues. V lost 5 bases and J 12 bases, leaving 11 bases between the germline ends. The CDR3 sequence is CASSTRVVQFF. In DNA, the CDR3 is TGTGCCAGCAGTACCCGGGTTGTGCAGTTCTTC.